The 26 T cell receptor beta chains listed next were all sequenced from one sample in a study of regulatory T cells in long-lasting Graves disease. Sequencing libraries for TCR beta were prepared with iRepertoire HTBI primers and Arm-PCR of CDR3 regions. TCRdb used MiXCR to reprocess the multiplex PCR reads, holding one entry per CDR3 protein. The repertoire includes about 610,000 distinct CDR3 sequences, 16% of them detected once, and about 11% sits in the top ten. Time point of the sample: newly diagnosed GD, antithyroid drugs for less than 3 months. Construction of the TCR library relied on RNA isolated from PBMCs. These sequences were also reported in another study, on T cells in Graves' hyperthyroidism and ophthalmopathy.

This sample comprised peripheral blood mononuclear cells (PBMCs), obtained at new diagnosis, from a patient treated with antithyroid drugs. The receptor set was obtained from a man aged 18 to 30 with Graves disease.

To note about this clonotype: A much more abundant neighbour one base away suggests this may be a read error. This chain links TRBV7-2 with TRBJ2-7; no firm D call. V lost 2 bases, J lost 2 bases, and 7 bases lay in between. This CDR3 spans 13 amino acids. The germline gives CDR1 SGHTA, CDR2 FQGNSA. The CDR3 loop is CASSLKLPYEQYF. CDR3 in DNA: TGTGCCAGCAGCTTAAAACTTCCCTACGAGCAGTACTTC.

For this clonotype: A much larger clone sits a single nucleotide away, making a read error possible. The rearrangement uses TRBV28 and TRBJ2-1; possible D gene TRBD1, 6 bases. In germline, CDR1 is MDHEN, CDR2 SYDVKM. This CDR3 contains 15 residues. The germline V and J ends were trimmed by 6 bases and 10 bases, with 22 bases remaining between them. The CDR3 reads CASSTIGDKTYEQFF. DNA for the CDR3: TGTGCCAGCAGCACCATCGGGGACAAGACCTACGAGCAGTTCTTC.

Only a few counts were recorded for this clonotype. The CDR3 DNA sequence: TGTGCCAGCAGCGTACAGCCGGGGGATAGCTACACCTTC. This translates into CASSVQPGDSYTF. The V gene is TRBV7-9, the J gene TRBJ1-2; tentative D call: TRBD1 (5 bases). Per germline, CDR1 SEHNR and CDR2 FQNEAQ (reference sequence). Trimming shortened V by 5 bases and J by 9 bases, and 16 bases separated the two germline ends. There are 13 residues in the CDR3.

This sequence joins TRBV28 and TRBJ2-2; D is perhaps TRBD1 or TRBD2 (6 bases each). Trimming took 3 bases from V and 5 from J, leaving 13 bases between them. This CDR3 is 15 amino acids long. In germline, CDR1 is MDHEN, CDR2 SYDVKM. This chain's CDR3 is CASSLGGVGTGELFF. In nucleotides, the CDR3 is TGTGCCAGCAGTTTGGGGGGCGTTGGGACCGGGGAGCTGTTTTTT.

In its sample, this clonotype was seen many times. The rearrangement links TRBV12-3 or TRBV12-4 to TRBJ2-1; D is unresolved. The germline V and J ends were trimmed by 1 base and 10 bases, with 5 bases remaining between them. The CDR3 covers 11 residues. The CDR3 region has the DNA TGTGCCAGCAGTTTAGGGTGGGAGCAGTTCTTC. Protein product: CASSLGWEQFF.

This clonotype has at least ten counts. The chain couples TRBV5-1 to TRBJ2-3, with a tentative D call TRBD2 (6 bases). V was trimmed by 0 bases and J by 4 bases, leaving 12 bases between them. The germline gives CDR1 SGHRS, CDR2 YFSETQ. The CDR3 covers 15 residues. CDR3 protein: CASSLEIREADTQYF. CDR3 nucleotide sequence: TGCGCCAGCAGCTTGGAAATAAGGGAGGCAGATACGCAGTATTTT.

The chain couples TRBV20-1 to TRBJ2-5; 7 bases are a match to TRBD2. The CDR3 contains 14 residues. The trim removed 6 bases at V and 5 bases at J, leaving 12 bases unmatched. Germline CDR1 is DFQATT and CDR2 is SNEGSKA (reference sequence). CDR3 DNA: TGCAGTGCCACAAGCGGGACCTCCGGGGAGACCCAGTACTTC. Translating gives CSATSGTSGETQYF.

Here the CDR3 reads CATKTLENYGYTF. The CDR3 DNA sequence: TGTGCCACAAAGACGTTAGAGAACTATGGCTACACCTTC. J is TRBJ1-2 and V is TRBV5-6; D unresolved. CDR1 is SGHDT, CDR2 YYEEEE, per germline. The CDR3 runs to 13 residues. V was pared by 9 bases and J by 2 bases, with 14 bases between. Full variable domain (outside the CDR3, taken from reference TRBV5-6 and TRBJ1-2): DAGVTQSPTHLIKTRGQQVTLRCSPKSGHDTVSWYQQALGQGPQFIFQYYEEEERQRGNFPDRFSGHQFPNYSSELNVNALLLGDSALYLCATKTLENYGYTFGSGTRLTVV.

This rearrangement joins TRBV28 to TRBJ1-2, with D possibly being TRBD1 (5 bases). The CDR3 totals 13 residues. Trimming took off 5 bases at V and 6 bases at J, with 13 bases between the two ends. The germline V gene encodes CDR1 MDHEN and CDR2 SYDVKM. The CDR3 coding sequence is TGTGCCAGCAGTCTCTCGGGACCTCATGGCTACACCTTC. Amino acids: CASSLSGPHGYTF.

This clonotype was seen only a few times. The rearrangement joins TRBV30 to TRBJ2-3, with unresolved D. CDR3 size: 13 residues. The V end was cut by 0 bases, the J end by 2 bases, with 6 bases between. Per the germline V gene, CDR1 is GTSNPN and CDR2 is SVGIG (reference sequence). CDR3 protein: CAWSVGFTDTQYF. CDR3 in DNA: TGTGCCTGGAGTGTAGGCTTCACAGATACGCAGTATTTT.

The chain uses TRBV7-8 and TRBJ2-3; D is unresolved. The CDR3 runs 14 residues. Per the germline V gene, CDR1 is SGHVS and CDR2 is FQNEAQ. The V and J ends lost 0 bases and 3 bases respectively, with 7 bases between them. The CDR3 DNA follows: TGTGCCAGCAGCTTAGCGACCTTTACAGATACGCAGTATTTT. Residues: CASSLATFTDTQYF.

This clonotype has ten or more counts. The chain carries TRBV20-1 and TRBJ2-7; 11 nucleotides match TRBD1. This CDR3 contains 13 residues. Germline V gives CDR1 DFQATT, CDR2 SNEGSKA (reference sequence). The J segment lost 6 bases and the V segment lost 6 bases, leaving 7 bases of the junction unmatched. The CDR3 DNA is TGCAGTGCCACCGGGACAGGGGGGCGCGAGCAGTACTTC. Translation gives CSATGTGGREQYF.

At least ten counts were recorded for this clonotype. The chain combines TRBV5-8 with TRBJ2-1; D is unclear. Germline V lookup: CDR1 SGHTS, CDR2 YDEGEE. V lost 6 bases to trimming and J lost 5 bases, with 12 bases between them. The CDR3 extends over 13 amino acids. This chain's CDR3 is CASTLSRNNEQFF. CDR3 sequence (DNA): TGTGCCAGCACTCTTAGCAGAAACAATGAGCAGTTCTTC.

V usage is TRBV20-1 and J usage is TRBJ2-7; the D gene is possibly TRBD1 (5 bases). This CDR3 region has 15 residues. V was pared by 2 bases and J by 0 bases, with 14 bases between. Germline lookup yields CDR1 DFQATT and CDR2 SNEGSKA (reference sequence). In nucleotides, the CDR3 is TGCAGTGCTAGAACCCCCACAGGAGCCTCCTACGAGCAGTACTTC. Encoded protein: CSARTPTGASYEQYF.

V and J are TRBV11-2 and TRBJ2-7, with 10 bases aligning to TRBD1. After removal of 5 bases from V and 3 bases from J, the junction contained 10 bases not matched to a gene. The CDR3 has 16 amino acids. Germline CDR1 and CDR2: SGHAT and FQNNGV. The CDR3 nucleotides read TGTGCCAGCAGCCTCTCGGGACAGGGGATCGGCTACGAGCAGTACTTC. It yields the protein CASSLSGQGIGYEQYF.

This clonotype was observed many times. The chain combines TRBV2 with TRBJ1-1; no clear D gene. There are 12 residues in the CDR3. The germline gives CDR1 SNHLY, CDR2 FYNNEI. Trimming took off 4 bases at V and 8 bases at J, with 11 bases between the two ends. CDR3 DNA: TGTGCCAGCAGTGTAGCCGAACGGGAAGCTTTCTTT. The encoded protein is CASSVAEREAFF.

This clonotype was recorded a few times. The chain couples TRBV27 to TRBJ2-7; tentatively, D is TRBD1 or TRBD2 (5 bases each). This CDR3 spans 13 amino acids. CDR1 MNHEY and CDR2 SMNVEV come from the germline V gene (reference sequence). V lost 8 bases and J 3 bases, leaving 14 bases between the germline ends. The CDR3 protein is CASGAGEGYEQYF. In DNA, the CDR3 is TGTGCCAGCGGGGCAGGAGAGGGCTACGAGCAGTACTTC.

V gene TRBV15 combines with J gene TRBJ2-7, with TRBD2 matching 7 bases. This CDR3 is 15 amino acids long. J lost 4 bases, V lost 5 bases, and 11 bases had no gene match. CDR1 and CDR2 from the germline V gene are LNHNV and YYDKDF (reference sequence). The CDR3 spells CATSSGGSRSYEQYF. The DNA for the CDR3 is TGTGCCACCAGCTCTGGCGGGAGCCGTTCTTACGAGCAGTACTTC.

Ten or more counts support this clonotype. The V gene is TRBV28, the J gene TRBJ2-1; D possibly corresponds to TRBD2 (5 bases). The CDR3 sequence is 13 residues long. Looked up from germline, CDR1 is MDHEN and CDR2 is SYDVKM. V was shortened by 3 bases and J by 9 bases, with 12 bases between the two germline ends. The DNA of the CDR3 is TGTGCCAGCAGTTTTGGGAGATTGAGTGAGCAGTTCTTC. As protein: CASSFGRLSEQFF.

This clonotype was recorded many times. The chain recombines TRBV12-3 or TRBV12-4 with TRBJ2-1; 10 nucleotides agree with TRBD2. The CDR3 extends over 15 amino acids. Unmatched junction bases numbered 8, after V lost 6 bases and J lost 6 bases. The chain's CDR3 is CASSLLAGNGNEQFF. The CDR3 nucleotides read TGTGCCAGCAGCCTACTAGCGGGGAACGGCAATGAGCAGTTCTTC.

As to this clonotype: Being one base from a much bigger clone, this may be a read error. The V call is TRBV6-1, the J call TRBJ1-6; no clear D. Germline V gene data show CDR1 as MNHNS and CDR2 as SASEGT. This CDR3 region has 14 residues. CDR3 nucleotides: TGTACCAACTCTTTTGGCGGGTATAATTCACCCCTCCACTTT. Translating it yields CTNSFGGYNSPLHF.

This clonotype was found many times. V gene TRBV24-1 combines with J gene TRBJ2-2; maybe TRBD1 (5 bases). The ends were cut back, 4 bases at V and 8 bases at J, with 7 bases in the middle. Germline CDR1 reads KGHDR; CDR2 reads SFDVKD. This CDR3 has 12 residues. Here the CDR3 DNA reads TGTGCCACCAGTGAAAGGACAGGGGAGCTGTTTTTT. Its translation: CATSERTGELFF.

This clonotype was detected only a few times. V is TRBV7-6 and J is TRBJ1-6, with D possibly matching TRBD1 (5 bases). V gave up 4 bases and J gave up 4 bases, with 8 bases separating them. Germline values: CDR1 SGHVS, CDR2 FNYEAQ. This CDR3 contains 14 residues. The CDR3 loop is CASSWDSYNSPLHF. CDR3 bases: TGTGCCAGCAGCTGGGACTCTTATAATTCACCCCTCCACTTT.

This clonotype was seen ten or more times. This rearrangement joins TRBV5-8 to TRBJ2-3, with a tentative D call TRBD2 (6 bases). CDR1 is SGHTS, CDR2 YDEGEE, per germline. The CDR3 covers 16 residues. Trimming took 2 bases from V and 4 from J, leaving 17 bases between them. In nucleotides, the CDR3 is TGTGCCAGCAGCTTAGTGGGACTCCGGGGACCAGATACGCAGTATTTT. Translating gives CASSLVGLRGPDTQYF.

This CDR3 is CASSEAGGAETQYF. Written as DNA, the CDR3 is TGTGCCAGCAGTGAAGCAGGGGGCGCGGAGACCCAGTACTTC. V is TRBV25-1 and J is TRBJ2-1; TRBD1 aligns across 8 bases. The end of the DNA fits TRBJ2-5 better, so the J call may be wrong. This CDR3 is built from 14 residues. Germline loops: CDR1 MGHDK, CDR2 SYGVNS.

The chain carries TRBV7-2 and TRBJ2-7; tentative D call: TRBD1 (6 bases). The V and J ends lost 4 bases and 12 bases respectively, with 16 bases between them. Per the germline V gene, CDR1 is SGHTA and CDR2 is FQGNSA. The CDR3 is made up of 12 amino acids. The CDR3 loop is CASSSPPGASYF. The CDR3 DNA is TGTGCCAGCAGCTCTCCTCCAGGGGCGTCGTACTTC.